Described below is a single TCR beta chain sequence and its context. Its target is unknown. This sample stems from a study of Tregs in tolerant kidney transplant recipients. Broader study findings: Few patients were studied, so findings need validation in larger groups.

Thawed PBMCs were FACS-sorted into unstimulated CD4+CD25+CD127- regulatory T cells, CD4+CD25- non-regulatory cells, CD4 and CD8 cells. Clones were sequenced by immunoSEQ multiplex PCR, and TCRdb holds only the in-frame ones, with some missing. The sample shows hundreds of thousands of clones, around 82% of them seen only once. Germline V lookup: CDR1 MNHEY, CDR2 SMNVEV (reference sequence). J lost 2 bases, V lost 5 bases, and 15 bases had no gene match. The CDR3 contains 19 residues. This TCR derives from a human donor in good health. Sequenced: CD4+ T cells from blood. The chain employs TRBV27 and TRBJ2-1, with 10 bases identical to TRBD2. The CDR3 DNA follows: TGTGCCAGCAGTCCGCAGAGTCCCACGCTAGCGGGGGCCTACAATGAGCAGTTCTTC. As protein: CASSPQSPTLAGAYNEQFF.